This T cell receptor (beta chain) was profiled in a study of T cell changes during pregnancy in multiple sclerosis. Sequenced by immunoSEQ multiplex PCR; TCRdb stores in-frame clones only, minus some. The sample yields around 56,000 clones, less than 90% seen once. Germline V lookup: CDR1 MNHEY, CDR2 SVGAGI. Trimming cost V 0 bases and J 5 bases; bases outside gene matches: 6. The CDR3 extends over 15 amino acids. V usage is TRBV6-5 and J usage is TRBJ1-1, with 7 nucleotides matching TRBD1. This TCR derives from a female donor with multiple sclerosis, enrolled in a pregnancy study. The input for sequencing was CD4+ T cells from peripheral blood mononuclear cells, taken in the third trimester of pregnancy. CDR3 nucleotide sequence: TGTGCCAGCAGTTACTCGTACAGGGGAGGAACTGAAGCTTTCTTT. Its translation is CASSYSYRGGTEAFF.